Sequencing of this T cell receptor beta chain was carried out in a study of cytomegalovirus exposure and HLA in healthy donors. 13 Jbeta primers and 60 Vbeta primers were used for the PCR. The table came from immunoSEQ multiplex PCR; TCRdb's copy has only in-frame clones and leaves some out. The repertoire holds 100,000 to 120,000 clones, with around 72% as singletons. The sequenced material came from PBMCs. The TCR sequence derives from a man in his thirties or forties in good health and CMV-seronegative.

The CDR3 DNA reads as TGTGCCACCAGCAGAGATCTGGGGACTAGCGGATACAATGAGCAGTTCTTC. Residues: CATSRDLGTSGYNEQFF. The rearrangement joins TRBV15 to TRBJ2-1; 11 bases map to TRBD2. The CDR3 runs to 17 residues. V lost 0 bases to trimming and J lost 4 bases; unmatched junction nucleotides: 5. Per the germline V gene, CDR1 is LNHNV and CDR2 is YYDKDF (reference sequence).